This T cell receptor beta chain was captured by sequencing in a study of PD-1 blockade in classical Hodgkin lymphoma. Background on the study: Nivolumab was given intravenously to patients at 3 mg/kg every 2 weeks.

Documented time point: cycle 4 day 1 (C4D1), after 5 to 7 weeks of nivolumab. Brentuximab vedotin exposure varied, and every patient relapsed after autologous stem cell transplantation. Magnetic negative selection purified CD4+ T cells from thawed PBMCs. Germline CDR1 and CDR2: SGDLS and YYNGEE. V was pared by 0 bases and J by 4 bases, with 7 bases between. The CDR3 sequence is 13 residues long. This clone showed up just once. Its antigen is undetermined. Study-wide points: Patients with a complete response exhibited baseline diversity comparable to newly diagnosed patients. While CD8+ TCR diversity did not rise significantly by C4D1, CD4+ TCR diversity did. Reports described newly diagnosed patients as having lower baseline TCR diversity than healthy donors.

Data came from immunoSEQ multiplex PCR; TCRdb stores just in-frame clones and leaves some out. The sample includes 25,000 to 35,000 clones, approximately 79% of them seen just once. The genes are TRBV9 and TRBJ1-2, with D tentatively TRBD1 (5 bases). The receptor was isolated from a human donor with classical Hodgkin lymphoma. The specimen comprised CD4+ T cells from blood, sampled before the fourth cycle of nivolumab. The CDR3 reads CASSVEGFYGYTF. In DNA form, the CDR3 reads TGTGCCAGCAGCGTAGAGGGGTTCTATGGCTACACCTTC. Variable domain in full (rest from reference TRBV9 and TRBJ1-2): DSGVTQTPKHLITATGQRVTLRCSPRSGDLSVYWYQQSLDQGLQFLIQYYNGEERAKGNILERFSAQQFPDLHSELNLSSLELGDSALYFCASSVEGFYGYTFGSGTRLTVV.